The 17 T cell receptor beta chains reported below all come from one sample, sequenced in a study of T cells in Graves' hyperthyroidism and ophthalmopathy. Amplification targeted TCR beta CDR3 regions from RNA transcripts. During a first-round RT-PCR of the TCR CDR3, the HTBI primer set was used. TCRdb redid the calling of the multiplex PCR reads with MiXCR, one entry per CDR3 protein. Here the sample spans 800,000 or so distinct CDR3 sequences, about two fifths being singletons. The sample was blood. The receptors stem from a man younger than 35 with Graves' hyperthyroidism.

This clonotype was counted at least ten times. The chain employs TRBV15 and TRBJ2-2, with a tentative D call TRBD1 (6 bases). Trimming took 2 bases from V and 4 from J, leaving 11 bases between them. In germline, CDR1 is LNHNV, CDR2 YYDKDF (reference sequence). This CDR3 comprises 15 residues. The CDR3 DNA follows: TGTGCCACCAGCAGAAAAGGGGGACCCACCGGGGAGCTGTTTTTT. Translation: CATSRKGGPTGELFF.

The V gene is TRBV3-1, the J gene TRBJ2-5; D remains ambiguous. This CDR3 has 13 amino acids. Looked up from germline, CDR1 is LGHDT and CDR2 is YNNKEL (reference sequence). Trimming pared 6 bases from V and 7 bases from J, leaving 15 bases between. CDR3 region: CASSYSHGVTQYF. The CDR3, as DNA: TGTGCCAGCAGTTACAGCCACGGAGTGACCCAGTACTTC.

This clonotype was detected only a few times. V is TRBV3-1 and J is TRBJ1-2; a possible D gene is TRBD1 (6 bases). CDR3 size: 16 residues. Germline values: CDR1 LGHDT, CDR2 YNNKEL (reference sequence). Trimming shortened V by 5 bases and J by 2 bases, and 18 bases separated the two germline ends. The CDR3 region has the DNA TGTGCCAGCAGCTCTCCGACAGGACCGAGGAACTATGGCTACACCTTC. Residues: CASSSPTGPRNYGYTF. The whole variable domain, filled in from reference TRBV3-1 and TRBJ1-2, reads DTAVSQTPKYLVTQMGNDKSIKCEQNLGHDTMYWYKQDSKKFLKIMFSYNNKELIINETVPNRFSPKSPDKAHLNLHINSLELGDSAVYFCASSSPTGPRNYGYTFGSGTRLTVV.

In this sample, this clonotype turned up once. The V call is TRBV7-2, the J call TRBJ2-2; TRBD1 aligns across 7 bases. The CDR3 covers 16 residues. CDR1 is SGHTA, CDR2 FQGNSA, per germline. Trimming cost V 5 bases and J 5 bases; bases outside gene matches: 11. CDR3 protein: CASSLTAGTVTGELFF. In DNA, the CDR3 is TGTGCCAGCAGCCTTACCGCCGGGACAGTAACCGGGGAGCTGTTTTTT.

The chain couples TRBV12-3 or TRBV12-4 to TRBJ2-7; no reliable D call. Trimming took off 6 bases at V and 5 bases at J, with 11 bases between the two ends. CDR3 size: 12 residues. The CDR3 is CASSPRTDEQYF. CDR3 nucleotides: TGTGCCAGCAGCCCTAGGACGGACGAGCAGTACTTC.

The CDR3 region is CASSLRAPSGNTIYF. The CDR3, as DNA: TGTGCCAGCAGCCTCCGGGCCCCCTCTGGAAACACCATATATTTT. The chain has TRBV11-2 and TRBJ1-3; D call uncertain. This CDR3 is built from 15 residues. In germline, CDR1 is SGHAT, CDR2 FQNNGV. V shed 5 bases and J shed 0 bases, with 11 bases lying between them.

This clonotype was observed a handful of times. The chain carries TRBV7-2 and TRBJ2-7; no clear D. CDR1 SGHTA and CDR2 FQGNSA come from the germline V gene. Trimming removed 2 bases at V and 6 bases at J, with 14 bases between. CDR3 length equals 14 residues. The CDR3 coding sequence is TGTGCCAGCAGCTTACAGCGCGGCGTGGGCGAGCAGTACTTC. Encoded protein: CASSLQRGVGEQYF.

The J gene is TRBJ1-1, the V gene TRBV15, with a tentative D call TRBD1 (5 bases). This CDR3 spans 15 amino acids. V lost 1 base and J 4 bases, leaving 13 bases between the germline ends. In germline, CDR1 is LNHNV, CDR2 YYDKDF (reference sequence). This chain's CDR3 is CATSRGSGLITEAFF. Here the CDR3 DNA reads TGTGCCACCAGCAGAGGGTCAGGGTTGATCACTGAAGCTTTCTTT.

This clonotype was observed at least ten times. CDR3 in DNA: TGCGCCAGCAGCCAACTGACAGGGCGTGAAGCTTTCTTT. It is translated as CASSQLTGREAFF. The chain carries TRBV5-1 and TRBJ1-1; TRBD1 matches 7 bases. J gave up 7 bases and V 4 bases, and 7 bases lay outside the gene matches. Germline V CDR1 and CDR2: SGHRS, YFSETQ. This CDR3 has 13 residues.

A few counts support this clonotype. At one boundary the junction diverges from the germline segment, which might be a read error. The CDR3 DNA reads as TGTGCCAGCAGCCAAGATCCGGGGGACAAGTCCTACGAGCAGTACTTC. This sequence encodes CASSQDPGDKSYEQYF. The J gene is TRBJ2-7, the V gene TRBV4-1; D is perhaps TRBD1 or TRBD2 (6 bases each). From germline, CDR1 is MGHRA and CDR2 YSYEKL. CDR3 length: 16 amino acids.

In the case of this clonotype: Its ends do not fully match the called genes, so a read error is possible. The chain employs TRBV29-1 and TRBJ2-6; perhaps TRBD1 as D (5 bases). The CDR3 has 13 amino acids. Looked up from germline, CDR1 is SQVTM and CDR2 is ANQGSEA. CDR3 in amino acids: CSVSGIDRNTEAF. The DNA for the CDR3 is TGCAGCGTTTCCGGTATAGACAGAAACACTGAAGCTTTC.

The J gene is TRBJ1-3, the V gene TRBV9; 7 bases align to TRBD1. Germline CDR1 and CDR2: SGDLS and YYNGEE. The ends lost 1 base at V and 8 bases at J; junction bases unmatched: 12. The length of the CDR3 is 16 residues. CDR3: CASSVPGQVQGYTIYF. CDR3 DNA sequence: TGTGCCAGCAGCGTACCCGGACAGGTTCAGGGCTACACCATATATTTT.

This clonotype was seen just once. V is TRBV7-2 and J is TRBJ2-2; 10 bases align to TRBD1. V was pared by 11 bases and J by 6 bases, with 9 bases of the junction left unmatched. CDR3 length: 14 amino acids. CDR1 and CDR2 from the germline V gene are SGHTA and FQGNSA. CDR3 coding DNA: TGTGCCTGGAGTGTAGGGACAGGGGCCGGGGAGCTGTTTTTT. Residues: CAWSVGTGAGELFF. The whole variable domain, filled in from reference TRBV7-2 and TRBJ2-2, reads GAGVSQSPSNKVTEKGKDVELRCDPISGHTALYWYRQSLGQGLEFLIYFQGNSAPDKSGLPSDRFSAERTGGSVSTLTIQRTQQEDSAVYLCAWSVGTGAGELFFGEGSRLTVL.

The genes are TRBV19 and TRBJ1-1, with 7 bases that match TRBD1. From germline, CDR1 is LNHDA and CDR2 SQIVND (reference sequence). The V and J ends lost 8 bases and 3 bases, in that order; junction bases with no gene match: 9. CDR3 length: 14 amino acids. Here the CDR3 DNA reads TGTGCCAGTGGGGGACAGCTTTTTTACACTGAAGCTTTCTTT. The encoded protein is CASGGQLFYTEAFF.

This clonotype was counted at least ten times. This chain uses TRBV19 with TRBJ1-5; D is uncertain. In germline, CDR1 is LNHDA, CDR2 SQIVND (reference sequence). Trimming took 8 bases from V and 2 from J, leaving 13 bases between them. This CDR3 comprises 14 residues. CDR3 nucleotides: TGTGCCAGTGGCCTCGGTGGCGGCAATCAGCCCCAGCATTTT. Protein sequence: CASGLGGGNQPQHF.

This clonotype appeared many times. The V gene is TRBV7-2, the J gene TRBJ2-7; D not certain. V lost 2 bases and J lost 2, with 10 bases in between. Germline values: CDR1 SGHTA, CDR2 FQGNSA. The CDR3 has 14 amino acids. In DNA form, the CDR3 reads TGTGCCAGCAGCTTAACGTGGCAGGCCTACGAGCAGTACTTC. Residues: CASSLTWQAYEQYF.

This clonotype has just a few counts. V gene TRBV19 combines with J gene TRBJ1-5; perhaps TRBD1 as D (5 bases). Germline assignment: CDR1 LNHDA and CDR2 SQIVND (reference sequence). The V and J ends lost 8 bases and 4 bases respectively, with 15 bases between them. The CDR3 consists of 14 residues. CDR3 in DNA: TGTGCCAGTGGGACCACGACTATAAATCAGCCCCAGCATTTT. Amino acid sequence: CASGTTTINQPQHF.